This is a list of T cell receptor beta chains from one sample in a study of Graves' ophthalmopathy and Graves' hyperthyroidism. TCRdb re-called the multiplex PCR reads with MiXCR, one entry per CDR3 protein. Of 900,000 to 1,200,000 distinct CDR3 sequences in the sample, around a third are singletons; the top ten hold 11%. The sequenced sample consisted of peripheral blood or thyroid tissue (not recorded which). The receptors were gathered from an adult man with Graves' hyperthyroidism. CDR3s include the opening cysteine and the closing phenylalanine or tryptophan. The D gene is left open where the match is weak. Some rows mark clone size as missing; the rest say once, few, many or name a class of expanded clone.

TRBV7-2	TRBJ2-6	NA	few	TGTGCCAGCAGCTTAGACCGGGGGCGCTTCCGGGCCAACGTCCTGACTTTC	CASSLDRGRFRANVLTF
TRBV11-1	TRBJ1-1	NA	NA	TGTGCCAGCAGCTCGGGCCGGGGGACCGCCCCTGAAGCTTTCTTT	CASSSGRGTAPEAFF
TRBV5-1	TRBJ1-1	TRBD1	many	TGCGCCAGCAGCCAAACAACAGGGGGCGTTGGAATGAACACTGAAGCTTTCTTT	CASSQTTGGVGMNTEAFF
TRBV24-1	TRBJ2-7	TRBD1	many	TGTGCCACCAGTGAGGGACAGGGGGCTGGAGAGCAGTACTTC	CATSEGQGAGEQYF
TRBV6-5	TRBJ1-2	TRBD1	many	TGTGCCAGCAGTTATGCGGGACAGGGGCTTAATAACTATGGCTACACCTTC	CASSYAGQGLNNYGYTF
TRBV24-1	TRBJ2-2	NA	NA	TGTGCCACCAGTGATTCTTGGGAGTCCGGGGAGCTGTTTTTT	CATSDSWESGELFF
TRBV20-1	TRBJ2-2	TRBD2	many	TGCAGTGCTAGAGGGACTAGCGGGCAGACCGGGGAGCTGTTTTTT	CSARGTSGQTGELFF
TRBV10-3	TRBJ2-7	NA	NA	TGTGCCATCAGTGAGTCGCGGGACAGCTACTACGAGCAGTACTTC	CAISESRDSYYEQYF
TRBV2	TRBJ2-5	NA	many	TGTGCCAGCAGTCCCGCGTCGGGGTTTGAGACCCAGTACTTC	CASSPASGFETQYF
TRBV29-1	TRBJ1-6	NA	NA	TGCAGCTTAGCTGGACCCCTCCACTTT	CSLAGPLHF
TRBV9	TRBJ1-2	NA	many	TGTGCCAGCAGCACTAACCGACAGGCAAGGGGCTATGGCTACACCTTC	CASSTNRQARGYGYTF
TRBV5-6	TRBJ2-6	NA	few	TGTGCCAGCAGCTTGCCGCCGACCCGGGTCTCTGGGGCCAACGTCCTGACTTTC	CASSLPPTRVSGANVLTF
TRBV2	TRBJ2-5	TRBD2	many	TGTGCCAGCAGCTTACGACTAGCGGGTAAAGAGACCCAGTACTTC	CASSLRLAGKETQYF
TRBV7-2	TRBJ2-7	NA	NA	TGTGCCAGCAGCTTAGCGCCGGACTCGGCAACCTACGAGCAGTACTTC	CASSLAPDSATYEQYF
TRBV14	TRBJ1-2	TRBD1	NA	TGTGCCAGCAGCCAACCTCGGACAGGGTTAAAGACACACCAGACCTTC	CASSQPRTGLKTHQTF
TRBV6-2/TRBV6-3	TRBJ2-5	NA	few	TGTGCCAGCAGTTACTCGATACAAGACCAAGAGACCCAGTACTTC	CASSYSIQDQETQYF
TRBV12-3/TRBV12-4	TRBJ2-1	NA	NA	TGTGCCAGCAGCCAACACGCACAGTTCTTC	CASSQHAQFF
TRBV2	TRBJ1-1	TRBD1	NA	TGTGCCAGCAGTGACAGGGGGGGCTCGGGTGAAGCTTTCTTT	CASSDRGGSGEAFF
TRBV20-1	TRBJ1-2	NA	NA	TGCAGTGCCGAACCGGGGCATGGCTACACCTTC	CSAEPGHGYTF
TRBV5-6	TRBJ2-7	NA	NA	TGTGCCAGCAGCTTACTCGGGGCCAGATACTACGAGCAGTACTTC	CASSLLGARYYEQYF
TRBV13	TRBJ2-7	TRBD1	NA	TGTGCCAGCAGGAGGACAGGAGACATCTACGAGCAGTACTTC	CASRRTGDIYEQYF
TRBV10-2	TRBJ2-7	NA	NA	TGCGCCAGCAGTGACTCCGGGCAGGGGAGCCCGTACTTC	CASSDSGQGSPYF
TRBV19	TRBJ2-7	NA	many	TGTGCCGCTGGGTCCCAGAACGAGCGGCAGTACTTC	CAAGSQNERQYF
TRBV6-6	TRBJ1-2	NA	NA	TGTGCCAGCAACGTGGGGGGGGGCTACACCTTC	CASNVGGGYTF